This TCR beta chain appears in the sequencing data of a study of blood T cell repertoires in COVID-19. The overall study: Samples came from the United States, Italy and Spain, spanning acute and convalescent COVID-19. T cells, B-cell-depleted T cells, or PBMCs supplied cDNA or gDNA.

Sequenced by immunoSEQ multiplex PCR; TCRdb stores in-frame clones only, minus some. Altogether more than 200,000 clones are present, nearly 90% being singletons, with the ten largest covering under 4%. This clone has a handful of counts. V was clipped by 6 bases and J by 1 base; unmatched bases: 5. Looked up from germline, CDR1 is SGHTA and CDR2 is FQGTGA. This CDR3 region has 14 residues. The specimen sequenced was peripheral blood. This clonotype was obtained from a man aged 18 to 30 with active or convalescent COVID-19. The V gene is TRBV7-3, the J gene TRBJ2-7; the match to TRBD1 covers 8 bases. DNA of the CDR3: TGTGCCAGCAGTAGACAGGGGCGTTCCTACGAGCAGTACTTC. Encoded protein: CASSRQGRSYEQYF.